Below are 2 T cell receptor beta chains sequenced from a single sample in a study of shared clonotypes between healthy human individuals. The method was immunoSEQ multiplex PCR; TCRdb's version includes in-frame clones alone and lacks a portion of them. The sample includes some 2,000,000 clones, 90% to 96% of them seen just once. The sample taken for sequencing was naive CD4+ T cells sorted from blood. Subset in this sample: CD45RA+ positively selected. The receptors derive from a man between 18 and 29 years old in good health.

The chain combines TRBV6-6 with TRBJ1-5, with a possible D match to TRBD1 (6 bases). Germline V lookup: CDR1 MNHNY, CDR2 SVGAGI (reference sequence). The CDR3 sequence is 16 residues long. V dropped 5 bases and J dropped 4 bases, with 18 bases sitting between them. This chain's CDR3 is CASSLHPSQGNQPQHF. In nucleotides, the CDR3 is TGTGCCAGCAGTCTACACCCGAGTCAGGGGAATCAGCCCCAGCATTTT.

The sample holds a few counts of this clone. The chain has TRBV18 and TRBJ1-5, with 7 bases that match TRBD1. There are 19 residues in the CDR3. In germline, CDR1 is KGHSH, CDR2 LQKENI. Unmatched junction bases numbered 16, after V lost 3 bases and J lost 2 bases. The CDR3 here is CASSPRGRENWVGNQPQHF. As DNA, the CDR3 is TGTGCCAGCTCACCTAGGGGGCGCGAAAATTGGGTTGGCAATCAGCCCCAGCATTTT. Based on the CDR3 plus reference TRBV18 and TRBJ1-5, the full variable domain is NAGVMQNPRHLVRRRGQEARLRCSPMKGHSHVYWYRQLPEEGLKFMVYLQKENIIDESGMPKERFSAEFPKEGPSILRIQQVVRGDSAAYFCASSPRGRENWVGNQPQHFGDGTRLSIL.